This T cell receptor beta chain derives from a study of blood T cell repertoires in COVID-19. At the level of the study: PBMCs, B-cell-depleted T cells, or T cells were the source of the cDNA or gDNA that made up the material.

This CDR3 has 14 amino acids. Germline trimming cut 6 bases from V and 5 bases from J; bases unmatched to any gene: 7. The germline gives CDR1 LNHDA, CDR2 SQIVND (reference sequence). Generated by immunoSEQ multiplex PCR, the TCRdb table keeps only in-frame clones and is missing some. The data contain around 91,000 clones, 79% of them seen just once; the ten biggest clones take up roughly 20%. This sequence joins TRBV19 and TRBJ2-5; 9 nucleotides match TRBD1. Sequenced material: peripheral blood. The receptor's source is a woman of 80 years or more with active or convalescent COVID-19. CDR3 protein: CASRTGTGFETQYF. CDR3 nucleotide sequence: TGTGCCAGTAGGACCGGGACAGGGTTTGAGACCCAGTACTTC. Variable domain in full (rest from reference TRBV19 and TRBJ2-5): DGGITQSPKYLFRKEGQNVTLSCEQNLNHDAMYWYRQDPGQGLRLIYYSQIVNDFQKGDIAEGYSVSREKKESFPLTVTSAQKNPTAFYLCASRTGTGFETQYFGPGTRLLVL.